One sample yielded the 18 T cell receptor beta chains listed below, sequenced in a study of cytomegalovirus exposure and HLA in healthy donors. PCR used 60 Vbeta primers and 13 Jbeta primers. Generated by immunoSEQ multiplex PCR, the TCRdb table keeps only in-frame clones and is missing some. The sample gives some 130,000 clones, 65% to 85% of which show up once; about 1.5% is in the top ten. The sequencing input was PBMCs. The receptors originated from a woman younger than 35 in good health and CMV-seronegative.

This clone was found a few times. The chain couples TRBV6-6 to TRBJ2-1; TRBD2 might be the D (6 bases). The germline V gene has CDR1 MNHNY and CDR2 SVGAGI (reference sequence). This CDR3 spans 14 amino acids. V lost 10 bases and J 5 bases, leaving 18 bases between the germline ends. CDR3: CATHTGGRHNEQFF. For the CDR3, the DNA is TGTGCCACTCACACTGGGGGGAGGCACAATGAGCAGTTCTTC.

V and J are TRBV4-1 and TRBJ2-1; TRBD2 aligns across 10 bases. The CDR3 extends over 17 amino acids. V lost 1 base to trimming and J lost 4 bases; unmatched junction nucleotides: 7. Germline V gives CDR1 MGHRA, CDR2 YSYEKL. The CDR3 loop reads CASSQGLSGRRYNEQFF. In DNA, the CDR3 is TGCGCCAGCAGCCAAGGCCTTAGCGGGAGGCGTTACAATGAGCAGTTCTTC.

This sequence joins TRBV2 and TRBJ1-1; 9 bases align to TRBD1. V shed 5 bases, J shed 4 bases, and the junction held 5 bases outside the gene matches. The germline V gene encodes CDR1 SNHLY and CDR2 FYNNEI. This CDR3 contains 14 residues. The CDR3, as DNA: TGTGCCAGCAGTTCAGGACAGGGGCTCACTGAAGCTTTCTTT. The encoded protein is CASSSGQGLTEAFF.

This chain connects TRBV30 to TRBJ2-1; 10 nucleotides align to TRBD2. The germline CDR1 and CDR2 sequences are GTSNPN and SVGIG (reference sequence). The CDR3 has 18 amino acids. The V and J ends lost 1 base and 5 bases, in that order; junction bases with no gene match: 14. The CDR3 loop reads CAWSGAGGPWLRHNEQFF. CDR3 bases: TGTGCCTGGAGTGGAGCGGGAGGGCCATGGCTCAGGCACAATGAGCAGTTCTTC.

This chain connects TRBV19 to TRBJ1-5; 8 bases agree with TRBD1. The CDR3 loop spans 17 amino acids. Germline assignment: CDR1 LNHDA and CDR2 SQIVND (reference sequence). Trimming took 10 bases from V and 0 from J; bases not matched to a gene: 14. The CDR3 here is CATGPTGAFYSNQPQHF. The CDR3 bases are TGTGCCACAGGACCGACAGGGGCTTTCTATAGCAATCAGCCCCAGCATTTT.

The chain employs TRBV29-1 and TRBJ1-2; possible D gene TRBD1, 5 bases. V lost 7 bases to trimming and J lost 6 bases, with 12 bases between them. This CDR3 is built from 11 residues. Germline assignment: CDR1 SQVTM and CDR2 ANQGSEA. CDR3 sequence reads: CSAARGNGYTF. Here the CDR3 DNA reads TGCAGCGCCGCGCGGGGCAATGGCTACACCTTC.

V and J are TRBV5-1 and TRBJ2-7; 10 bases are shared with TRBD1. The V gene end was trimmed by 3 bases and the J gene end by 6 bases; junction bases not matched to a gene: 12. CDR3 length: 16 amino acids. Germline-derived CDR1 and CDR2 are SGHRS and YFSETQ. DNA for the CDR3: TGCGCCAGCAGCTCCCCCGGGACAGGGGATTCGTCCGAGCAGTACTTC. This translates into CASSSPGTGDSSEQYF.

The table lists this clone with a count of one. The chain links TRBV5-1 to TRBJ2-7; TRBD2 matches at 10 bases. The CDR3 is 17 residues long. Germline CDR1 SGHRS, CDR2 YFSETQ. Trimming at V came to 4 bases and at J to 1 base, leaving 11 bases not matched to a gene. CDR3 in amino acids: CASSDPASGSTSYEQYF. The CDR3 nucleotides are TGCGCCAGCAGCGACCCTGCTAGCGGGAGCACTTCCTACGAGCAGTACTTC.

The J gene is TRBJ2-2, the V gene TRBV7-2; 8 positions match TRBD1. CDR1 and CDR2 from the germline V gene are SGHTA and FQGNSA. CDR3 length: 15 amino acids. With V trimmed by 5 bases and J by 6 bases, 8 bases remained unmatched. CDR3 residues: CASSKDRGVAGELFF. The CDR3 coding sequence is TGTGCCAGCAGCAAAGACAGGGGAGTGGCCGGGGAGCTGTTTTTT.

A few counts support this clone. The V gene is TRBV6-5, the J gene TRBJ2-5, with 7 bases identical to TRBD2. The germline V gene has CDR1 MNHEY and CDR2 SVGAGI. The V segment lost 0 bases and the J segment 6 bases; nucleotides outside the gene matches: 4. CDR3 length: 14 residues. The CDR3 DNA is TGTGCCAGCAGTTACTCGGGGGGGAAAAAGACCCAGTACTTC. It encodes CASSYSGGKKTQYF.

This clone was detected once. V is TRBV7-7 and J is TRBJ2-6, with TRBD1 matching 9 bases. V dropped 5 bases and J dropped 4; count of bases not matched to a gene: 6. CDR1 and CDR2 from the germline V gene are SSHAT and FNYEAQ (reference sequence). This CDR3 is 16 amino acids long. The CDR3 here is CASSPGTGQGANVLTF. The CDR3 DNA is TGTGCCAGCAGCCCAGGGACAGGGCAAGGGGCCAACGTCCTGACTTTC.

The chain combines TRBV4-1 with TRBJ2-5; TRBD2 agrees at 8 bases. V was pared by 0 bases and J by 4 bases, with 10 bases of the junction left unmatched. The CDR3 extends over 17 amino acids. The germline CDR1 and CDR2 sequences are MGHRA and YSYEKL. The CDR3 region is CASSQERGAGEVETQYF. The CDR3 region has the DNA TGCGCCAGCAGCCAAGAAAGAGGAGCGGGAGAGGTAGAGACCCAGTACTTC.

Only a few counts were recorded for this clone. V and J are TRBV6-5 and TRBJ1-1; TRBD1 might be the D (5 bases). The CDR3 is 12 amino acids. The V gene's germline CDR1 is MNHEY and CDR2 SVGAGI. V was shortened by 2 bases and J by 8 bases, with 9 bases between the two germline ends. CDR3 sequence reads: CASSYPGSEAFF. CDR3 nucleotide sequence: TGTGCCAGCAGTTACCCAGGGTCCGAAGCTTTCTTT.

This chain connects TRBV18 to TRBJ1-1; the match to TRBD1 covers 7 bases. This CDR3 comprises 14 residues. The germline gives CDR1 KGHSH, CDR2 LQKENI. Unmatched junction bases numbered 6, after V lost 5 bases and J lost 3 bases. The CDR3, as DNA: TGTGCCAGCTCAAAAAACAGGGGCGACACTGAAGCTTTCTTT. It translates to CASSKNRGDTEAFF.

The chain is built from TRBV2 and TRBJ1-1; D perhaps matches TRBD1 (6 bases). Trimming removed 6 bases from V and 3 bases from J, with 17 bases in between. Germline V lookup: CDR1 SNHLY, CDR2 FYNNEI. The CDR3 is 15 amino acids. The CDR3 sequence is CASSLPPGADTEAFF. The CDR3 DNA reads TGTGCCAGCAGCTTGCCCCCAGGGGCCGACACTGAAGCTTTCTTT.

The chain uses TRBV27 and TRBJ1-2; no definite D call. The CDR3 runs 14 residues. Germline CDR1 reads MNHEY; CDR2 reads SMNVEV (reference sequence). V lost 8 bases and J lost 4, with 17 bases in between. CDR3 loop: CASGLAASVYGYTF. The CDR3 region has the DNA TGTGCCAGCGGACTTGCGGCTTCAGTCTATGGCTACACCTTC.

A few counts support this clone. V usage is TRBV7-9 and J usage is TRBJ2-7, with 10 bases matching TRBD2. CDR1 and CDR2 (germline): SEHNR, FQNEAQ (reference sequence). V was pared by 5 bases and J by 3 bases, with 13 bases of the junction left unmatched. This CDR3 region has 17 residues. In DNA, the CDR3 is TGTGCCAGCAGCGCCCGACTAGCGGGTAGCCTCCTCTACGAGCAGTACTTC. It specifies CASSARLAGSLLYEQYF.

This chain joins TRBV30 and TRBJ2-5; the match to TRBD1 covers 8 bases. V was clipped by 0 bases and J by 4 bases; unmatched bases: 1. Germline CDR1 and CDR2: GTSNPN and SVGIG (reference sequence). The CDR3 has 13 amino acids. The DNA for the CDR3 is TGTGCCTGGAGTGTACAGGGGGGAGAGACCCAGTACTTC. Translation gives CAWSVQGGETQYF.